Shown below are 10 T cell receptor beta chains from a single sample sequenced in a study of blood T cells in healthy people across ages. Sample-barcoded 5' priming and a J-beta primer mix drove a second PCR of roughly 6 to 12 cycles. Each CDR3 protein is one row after TCRdb ran MiXCR on the 5' RACE reads. The sample records over 1,500,000 distinct CDR3 sequences, 49% being singletons. What was sequenced was blood. Receptor source: a woman aged 40 to 50 in good health.

This clonotype has at least ten counts. This chain links TRBV6-5 with TRBJ2-1; perhaps TRBD2 as D (5 bases). The CDR3 covers 14 residues. V lost 6 bases, J lost 5 bases, and 14 bases lay in between. Looked up from germline, CDR1 is MNHEY and CDR2 is SVGAGI. The DNA of the CDR3 is TGTGCCAGCAGACGGGATCAAGCAAACAATGAGCAGTTCTTC. This codes for CASRRDQANNEQFF.

V and J are TRBV27 and TRBJ2-1; no clear D. The V end lost 6 bases, the J end lost 0 bases, and 12 bases lay between the germline ends. CDR1 is MNHEY, CDR2 SMNVEV, per germline (reference sequence). CDR3 size: 15 residues. The CDR3 is CASSPDQSSYNEQFF. CDR3 nucleotides: TGTGCCAGCAGCCCGGACCAGAGCTCCTACAATGAGCAGTTCTTC.

The V call is TRBV12-3 or TRBV12-4, the J call TRBJ1-1; 9 nucleotides align to TRBD1. This CDR3 contains 17 residues. The J segment lost 0 bases and the V segment lost 3 bases, leaving 8 bases of the junction unmatched. CDR3 region: CASSFFDRGIVNTEAFF. The CDR3 DNA reads TGTGCCAGCAGTTTCTTCGACAGGGGGATTGTGAACACTGAAGCTTTCTTT.

The chain uses TRBV7-2 and TRBJ1-4; possible D gene TRBD1, 5 bases. V lost 4 bases to trimming and J lost 4 bases, with 22 bases between them. CDR1 is SGHTA and CDR2 is FQGNSA in the germline V gene. CDR3 length equals 18 residues. CDR3 loop: CASSYLVLGGGGNEKLFF. As DNA, the CDR3 is TGTGCCAGCAGCTACCTGGTGTTGGGGGGTGGGGGTAATGAAAAACTGTTTTTT.

The CDR3 spells CASSLQGGQGNEQYF. The CDR3 nucleotides are TGCGCCAGCAGCCTCCAAGGGGGACAGGGGAACGAGCAGTACTTC. The V call is TRBV4-3, the J call TRBJ2-7; 10 nucleotides line up with TRBD1. The V gene's germline CDR1 is LGHNA and CDR2 YSLEER. V gave up 4 bases and J gave up 5 bases; unmatched junction bases: 8. The CDR3 runs to 15 residues.

The V gene is TRBV11-1, the J gene TRBJ2-3; D call uncertain. The CDR3 runs 13 residues. Germline V lookup: CDR1 SGHAT, CDR2 FQDESV (reference sequence). V lost 4 bases and J lost 9, with 14 bases in between. CDR3 DNA sequence: TGTGCCAGCAGCTCCAAAGGAAAAAGCACGCAGTATTTT. It encodes CASSSKGKSTQYF.

This clonotype appeared many times. This chain connects TRBV12-3 or TRBV12-4 to TRBJ2-7, with TRBD1 matching over 9 bases. This CDR3 is 16 amino acids long. After removal of 5 bases from V and 5 bases from J, the junction contained 13 bases not matched to a gene. The CDR3, as DNA: TGTGCCAGCAGTATCCTCCCGGACAGGGGATTCAACGAGCAGTACTTC. Translation: CASSILPDRGFNEQYF.

The rearrangement joins TRBV29-1 to TRBJ2-3, with D unclear. The V gene lost 3 bases and the J gene lost 2 bases, with 9 bases spanning the gap. CDR3 size: 13 residues. Germline CDR1 is SQVTM and CDR2 is ANQGSEA. The CDR3 DNA follows: TGCAGCGTTGACGGGCGATACACAGATACGCAGTATTTT. Translating it yields CSVDGRYTDTQYF.

This clonotype was picked up a small number of times. The chain recombines TRBV20-1 with TRBJ1-4; 11 nucleotides line up with TRBD1. The ends lost 2 bases at V and 6 bases at J; junction bases unmatched: 5. Germline V gene sequence: CDR1 DFQATT, CDR2 SNEGSKA (reference sequence). The CDR3 runs to 15 residues. CDR3 sequence reads: CSARRGGQGDEKLFF. CDR3 sequence (DNA): TGCAGTGCTAGAAGGGGGGGACAGGGGGATGAAAAACTGTTTTTT.

This chain links TRBV20-1 with TRBJ2-5; TRBD2 matches 11 bases. Trimming removed 5 bases from V and 4 bases from J; junction bases left unmatched: 3. This CDR3 has 13 residues. Germline assignment: CDR1 DFQATT and CDR2 SNEGSKA (reference sequence). CDR3 nucleotide sequence: TGCAGTGCTTCTAGCGGGGGGAGAGAGACCCAGTACTTC. It encodes CSASSGGRETQYF.